This TCR beta chain stems from a study of T cell clonality in common variable immunodeficiency. This clone was picked up many times. Assay: immunoSEQ multiplex PCR; the TCRdb copy retains only in-frame clones and omits some. Singletons are absent from the sample, which has around 29,000 clones. The source of this sequence is a person aged 18 to 70 in good health. Sequenced material: peripheral blood mononuclear cells.

The CDR3 here is CASSSTGGRPGELFF. CDR3 DNA (partial): TGTGCCAGCAGCTCTACGGGGGGGCGCCCCGGGGAG. The chain has TRBV5-6 and TRBJ2-2; 8 nucleotides agree with TRBD2. From the germline J gene comes the end of the CDR3, since the read stops 3 residues before it. Germline CDR1 and CDR2: SGHDT and YYEEEE. J was trimmed by 6 bases and V by 3 bases; bases with no gene match: 7. The CDR3 is 15 amino acids.